One and the same sample provided the 6 T cell receptor beta chains below, sequenced in a study of blood T cell repertoires in COVID-19. TCRdb's copy holds only in-frame clones and misses some; the assay was immunoSEQ multiplex PCR. The data show approximately 69,000 clones, over 75% seen once. The sequencing input was peripheral blood. Source of these receptors: a man in his forties or fifties with acute or convalescent COVID-19.

The chain recombines TRBV6-5 with TRBJ1-2; D gene uncertain. V was shortened by 10 bases and J by 2 bases, with 14 bases between the two germline ends. The length of the CDR3 is 13 residues. Germline V gene sequence: CDR1 MNHEY, CDR2 SVGAGI. DNA for the CDR3: TGTGCCACCGTAGCCCCCTCGAACTATGGCTACACCTTC. It is translated as CATVAPSNYGYTF.

The chain couples TRBV11-2 to TRBJ2-3; TRBD2 agrees at 7 bases. This CDR3 contains 17 residues. Unmatched junction bases numbered 9, after V lost 0 bases and J lost 3 bases. Germline lookup yields CDR1 SGHAT and CDR2 FQNNGV. This CDR3 is CASSLDWEGRGTDTQYF. In nucleotides, the CDR3 is TGTGCCAGCAGCTTAGATTGGGAGGGAAGAGGGACAGATACGCAGTATTTT.

This chain connects TRBV20-1 to TRBJ2-1; D gene uncertain. The germline V and J ends were trimmed by 6 bases and 7 bases, with 10 bases remaining between them. Germline assignment: CDR1 DFQATT and CDR2 SNEGSKA (reference sequence). This CDR3 is 11 amino acids long. The CDR3 region is CSAPRFNEQFF. In DNA, the CDR3 is TGCAGTGCCCCCCGTTTTAATGAGCAGTTCTTC.

The chain employs TRBV6-1 and TRBJ2-7; 11 positions agree with TRBD1. The CDR3 is made up of 15 amino acids. The germline gives CDR1 MNHNS, CDR2 SASEGT. The ends lost 2 bases at V and 6 bases at J; junction bases unmatched: 6. For the CDR3, the DNA is TGTGCCAGCAGTGAACCCGGACAGGGGGCCTTCGAGCAGTACTTC. It specifies CASSEPGQGAFEQYF.

V is TRBV5-1 and J is TRBJ2-2, with 9 positions matching TRBD1. Germline V gene lookup returns CDR1 SGHRS and CDR2 YFSETQ. There are 18 residues in the CDR3. Trimming took 1 base from V and 2 from J; bases not matched to a gene: 9. The CDR3 sequence is CASSLFFGTGYNTGELFF. CDR3 coding DNA: TGCGCCAGCAGCTTGTTTTTCGGGACAGGGTATAACACCGGGGAGCTGTTTTTT.

The CDR3 loop is CASTPTTANTEAFF. CDR3 sequence (DNA): TGTGCCAGCACCCCGACGACAGCAAACACTGAAGCTTTCTTT. The chain employs TRBV27 and TRBJ1-1, with D perhaps TRBD1 (5 bases). This CDR3 comprises 14 residues. Trimming pared 7 bases from V and 2 bases from J, leaving 14 bases between. Germline V lookup: CDR1 MNHEY, CDR2 SMNVEV (reference sequence).